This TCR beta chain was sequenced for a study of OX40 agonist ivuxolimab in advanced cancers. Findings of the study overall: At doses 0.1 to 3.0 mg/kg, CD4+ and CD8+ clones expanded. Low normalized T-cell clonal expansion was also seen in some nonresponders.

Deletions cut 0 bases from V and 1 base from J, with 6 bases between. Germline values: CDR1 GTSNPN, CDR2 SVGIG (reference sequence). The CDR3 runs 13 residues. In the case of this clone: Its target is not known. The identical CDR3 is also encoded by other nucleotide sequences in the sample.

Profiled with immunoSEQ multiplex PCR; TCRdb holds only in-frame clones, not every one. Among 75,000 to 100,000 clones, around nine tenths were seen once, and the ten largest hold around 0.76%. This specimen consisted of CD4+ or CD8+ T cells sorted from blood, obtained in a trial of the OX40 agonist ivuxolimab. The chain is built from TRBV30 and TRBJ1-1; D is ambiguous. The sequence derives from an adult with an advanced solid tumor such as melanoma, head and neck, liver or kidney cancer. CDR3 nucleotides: TGTGCCTGGAGTGTCGGGGAGAACACTGAAGCTTTCTTT. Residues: CAWSVGENTEAFF.